These 5 T cell receptor beta chains were all obtained from the same sample, sequenced in a study of OX40 agonist ivuxolimab in advanced cancers. Here immunoSEQ multiplex PCR was the method, and the copy in TCRdb shows in-frame clones only, minus some. The sample holds approximately 110,000 clones, roughly 92% seen once. Sequences were derived from CD4+ or CD8+ T cells sorted from blood, sampled in a trial of the OX40 agonist ivuxolimab. The receptor source for this set is an adult with an advanced solid tumor such as melanoma, head and neck, liver or kidney cancer.

This chain joins TRBV6-1 and TRBJ1-2; D is uncertain. Germline values: CDR1 MNHNS, CDR2 SASEGT. There are 14 residues in the CDR3. V lost 5 bases and J lost 3, with 13 bases in between. The DNA for the CDR3 is TGTGCCAGCAGTACCCCATGGAGGGACTATGGCTACACCTTC. Protein: CASSTPWRDYGYTF.

V is TRBV2 and J is TRBJ1-1; no reliable D call. The CDR3 length is 12 residues. Per germline, CDR1 SNHLY and CDR2 FYNNEI. The V end lost 4 bases, the J end lost 3 bases, and 6 bases lay between the germline ends. CDR3: CASSVSDTEAFF. CDR3 sequence (DNA): TGTGCCAGCAGTGTCTCCGACACTGAAGCTTTCTTT. Drawing the rest from reference TRBV2 and TRBJ1-1, the complete variable domain is EPEVTQTPSHQVTQMGQEVILRCVPISNHLYFYWYRQILGQKVEFLVSFYNNEISEKSEIFDDQFSVERPDGSNFTLKIRSTKLEDSAMYFCASSVSDTEAFFGQGTRLTVV.

The table lists this clone with a few counts. Different DNA sequences within this sample yield the same CDR3. The chain links TRBV5-1 to TRBJ1-5; D is unclear. Trimming left V 4 bases short and J 5 bases short, with 10 bases between. Germline-derived CDR1 and CDR2 are SGHRS and YFSETQ. The CDR3 runs 13 residues. CDR3 DNA sequence: TGCGCCAGCAGCCCCGCCGGGGATCAGCCCCAGCATTTT. Its translation is CASSPAGDQPQHF.

V and J are TRBV19 and TRBJ1-2; D uncertain. The CDR3 has 14 amino acids. The germline V and J ends were trimmed by 4 bases and 8 bases, with 17 bases remaining between them. Germline V gives CDR1 LNHDA, CDR2 SQIVND (reference sequence). The CDR3 sequence is CASSTPVGFRGYTF. The CDR3 DNA reads TGTGCCAGTAGTACGCCGGTGGGCTTTAGGGGCTACACCTTC.

The gene calls are TRBV7-9 and TRBJ1-4; D is ambiguous. Trimming took 5 bases from V and 0 from J, leaving 10 bases between them. The V gene's germline CDR1 is SEHNR and CDR2 FQNEAQ (reference sequence). The CDR3 consists of 15 residues. CDR3 sequence reads: CASSANSATNEKLFF. The CDR3 DNA is TGTGCCAGCAGCGCTAACAGCGCAACTAATGAAAAACTGTTTTTT.